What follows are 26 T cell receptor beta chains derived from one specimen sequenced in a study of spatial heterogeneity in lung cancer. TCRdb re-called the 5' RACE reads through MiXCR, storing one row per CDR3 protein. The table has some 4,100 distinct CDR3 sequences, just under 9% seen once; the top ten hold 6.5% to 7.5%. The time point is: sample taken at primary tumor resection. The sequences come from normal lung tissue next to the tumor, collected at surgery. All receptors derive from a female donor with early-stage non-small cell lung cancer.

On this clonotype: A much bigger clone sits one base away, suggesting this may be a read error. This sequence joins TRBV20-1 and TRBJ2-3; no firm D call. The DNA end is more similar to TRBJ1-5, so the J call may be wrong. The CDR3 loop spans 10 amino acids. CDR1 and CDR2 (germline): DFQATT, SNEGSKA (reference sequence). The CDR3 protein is CSARTDTQHF. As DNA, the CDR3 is TGCAGTGCTAGAACAGATACGCAGCATTTT.

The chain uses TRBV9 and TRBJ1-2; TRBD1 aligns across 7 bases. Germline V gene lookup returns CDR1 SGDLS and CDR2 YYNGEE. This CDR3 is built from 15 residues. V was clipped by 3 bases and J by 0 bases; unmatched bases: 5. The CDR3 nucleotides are TGTGCCAGCAGCGCCGGGGGACAGACTAACTATGGCTACACCTTC. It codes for CASSAGGQTNYGYTF.

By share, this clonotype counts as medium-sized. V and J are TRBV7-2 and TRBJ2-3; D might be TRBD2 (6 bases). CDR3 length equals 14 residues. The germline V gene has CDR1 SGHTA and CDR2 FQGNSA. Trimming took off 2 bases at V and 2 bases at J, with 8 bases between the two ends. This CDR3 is CASSLRDSTDTQYF. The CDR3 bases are TGTGCCAGCAGCTTACGGGACTCCACAGATACGCAGTATTTT. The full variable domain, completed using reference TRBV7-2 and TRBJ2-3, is GAGVSQSPSNKVTEKGKDVELRCDPISGHTALYWYRQSLGQGLEFLIYFQGNSAPDKSGLPSDRFSAERTGGSVSTLTIQRTQQEDSAVYLCASSLRDSTDTQYFGPGTRLTVL.

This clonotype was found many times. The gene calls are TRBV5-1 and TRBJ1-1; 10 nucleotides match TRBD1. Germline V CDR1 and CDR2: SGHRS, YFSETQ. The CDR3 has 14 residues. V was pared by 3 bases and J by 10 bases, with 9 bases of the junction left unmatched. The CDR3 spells CASSSAGTGVRAFF. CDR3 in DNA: TGCGCCAGCAGCTCTGCCGGGACAGGGGTCAGAGCTTTCTTT.

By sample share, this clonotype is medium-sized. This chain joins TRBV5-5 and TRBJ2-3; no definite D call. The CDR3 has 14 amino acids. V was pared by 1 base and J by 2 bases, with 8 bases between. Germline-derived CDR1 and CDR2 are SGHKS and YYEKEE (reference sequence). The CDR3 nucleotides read TGTGCCAGCAGCTTGCTTGAGATCACAGATACGCAGTATTTT. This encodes CASSLLEITDTQYF.

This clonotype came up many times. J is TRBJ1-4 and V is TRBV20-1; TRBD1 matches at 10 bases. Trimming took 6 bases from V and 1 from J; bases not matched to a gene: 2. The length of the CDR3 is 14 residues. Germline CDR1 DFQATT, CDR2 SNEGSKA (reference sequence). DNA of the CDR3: TGCAGTGCCGGACAGGGGGAAACTAATGAAAAACTGTTTTTT. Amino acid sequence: CSAGQGETNEKLFF.

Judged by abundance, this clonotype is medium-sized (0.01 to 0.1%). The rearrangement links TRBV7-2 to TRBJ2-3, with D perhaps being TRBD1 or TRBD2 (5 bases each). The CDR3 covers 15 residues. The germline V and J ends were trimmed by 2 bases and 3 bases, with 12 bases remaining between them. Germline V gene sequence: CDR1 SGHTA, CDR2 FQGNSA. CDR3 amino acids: CASSLQGPATDTQYF. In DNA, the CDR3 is TGTGCCAGCAGCTTACAGGGACCCGCGACAGATACGCAGTATTTT.

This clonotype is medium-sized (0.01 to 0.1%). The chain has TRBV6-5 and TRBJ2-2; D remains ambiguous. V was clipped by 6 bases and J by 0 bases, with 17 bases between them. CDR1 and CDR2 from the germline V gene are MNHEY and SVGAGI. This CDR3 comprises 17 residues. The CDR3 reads CASRGLLLLSNTGELFF. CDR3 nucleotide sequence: TGTGCCAGCAGAGGGCTTCTCCTCCTCTCGAACACCGGGGAGCTGTTTTTT.

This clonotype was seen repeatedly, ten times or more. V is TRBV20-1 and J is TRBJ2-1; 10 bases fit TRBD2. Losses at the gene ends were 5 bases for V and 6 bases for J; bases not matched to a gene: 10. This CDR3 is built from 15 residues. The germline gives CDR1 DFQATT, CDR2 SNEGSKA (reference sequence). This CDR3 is CSAEYLAGGINEQFF. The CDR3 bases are TGCAGTGCTGAATATTTAGCGGGGGGTATCAATGAGCAGTTCTTC.

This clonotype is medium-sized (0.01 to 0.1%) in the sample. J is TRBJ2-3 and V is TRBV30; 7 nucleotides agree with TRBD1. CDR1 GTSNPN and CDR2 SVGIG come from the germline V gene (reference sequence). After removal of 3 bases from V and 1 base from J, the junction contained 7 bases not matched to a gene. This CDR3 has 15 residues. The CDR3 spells CAWRERGQGTDTQYF. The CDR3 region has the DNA TGTGCCTGGAGAGAGAGGGGGCAGGGCACAGATACGCAGTATTTT.

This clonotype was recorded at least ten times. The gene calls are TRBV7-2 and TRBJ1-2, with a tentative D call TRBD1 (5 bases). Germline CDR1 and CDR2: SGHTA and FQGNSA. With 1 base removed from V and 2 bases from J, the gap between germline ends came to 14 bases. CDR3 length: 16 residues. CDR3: CASSLGPSRVNYGYTF. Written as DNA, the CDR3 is TGTGCCAGCAGCTTAGGCCCATCCAGGGTGAACTATGGCTACACCTTC.

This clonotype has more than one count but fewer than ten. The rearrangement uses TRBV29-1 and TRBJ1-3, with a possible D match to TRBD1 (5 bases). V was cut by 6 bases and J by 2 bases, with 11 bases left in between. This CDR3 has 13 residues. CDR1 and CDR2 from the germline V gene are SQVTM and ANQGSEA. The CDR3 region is CSVRVDPGNTIYF. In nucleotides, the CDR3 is TGCAGCGTCAGGGTAGATCCTGGAAACACCATATATTTT.

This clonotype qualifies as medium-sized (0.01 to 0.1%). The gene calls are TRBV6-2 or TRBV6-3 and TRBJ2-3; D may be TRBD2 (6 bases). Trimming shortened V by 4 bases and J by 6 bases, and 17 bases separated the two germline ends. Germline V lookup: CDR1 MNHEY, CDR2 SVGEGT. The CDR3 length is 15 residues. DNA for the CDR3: TGTGCCAGCAGTTTACGGGAGCCAGGACGGGATACGCAGTATTTT. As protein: CASSLREPGRDTQYF.

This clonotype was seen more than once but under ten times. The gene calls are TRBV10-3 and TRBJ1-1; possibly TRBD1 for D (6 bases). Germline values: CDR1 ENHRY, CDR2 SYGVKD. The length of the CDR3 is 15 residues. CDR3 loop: CATHDRGRGNTEAFF. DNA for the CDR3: TGTGCTACCCATGACCGGGGGCGAGGGAACACTGAAGCTTTCTTT.

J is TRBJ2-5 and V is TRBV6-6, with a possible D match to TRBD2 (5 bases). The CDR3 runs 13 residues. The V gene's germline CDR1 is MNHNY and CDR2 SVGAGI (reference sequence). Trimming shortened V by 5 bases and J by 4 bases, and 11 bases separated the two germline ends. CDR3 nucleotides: TGTGCCAGCAGTCTCGTGGGAGCAGAGACCCAGTACTTC. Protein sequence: CASSLVGAETQYF.

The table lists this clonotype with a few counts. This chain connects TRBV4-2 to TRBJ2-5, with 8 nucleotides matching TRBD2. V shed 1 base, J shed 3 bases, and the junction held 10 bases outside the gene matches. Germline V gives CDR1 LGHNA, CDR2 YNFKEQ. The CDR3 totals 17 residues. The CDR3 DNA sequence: TGTGCCAGCAGCCAAGCGGTACGCGCGGGGGGCAAAGAGACCCAGTACTTC. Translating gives CASSQAVRAGGKETQYF.

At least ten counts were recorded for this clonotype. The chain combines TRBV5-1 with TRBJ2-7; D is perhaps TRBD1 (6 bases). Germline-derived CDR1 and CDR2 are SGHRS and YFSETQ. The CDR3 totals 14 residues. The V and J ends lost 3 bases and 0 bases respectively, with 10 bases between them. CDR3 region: CASSWDTSSYEQYF. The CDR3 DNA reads TGCGCCAGCAGCTGGGACACGAGCTCCTACGAGCAGTACTTC.

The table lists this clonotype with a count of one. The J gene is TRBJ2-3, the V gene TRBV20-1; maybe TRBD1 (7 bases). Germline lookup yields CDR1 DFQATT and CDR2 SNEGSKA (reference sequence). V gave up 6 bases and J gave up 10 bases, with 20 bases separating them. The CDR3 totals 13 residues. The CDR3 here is CSAGGQEGLAQYF. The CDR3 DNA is TGCAGTGCGGGAGGACAGGAGGGGTTAGCGCAGTATTTT.

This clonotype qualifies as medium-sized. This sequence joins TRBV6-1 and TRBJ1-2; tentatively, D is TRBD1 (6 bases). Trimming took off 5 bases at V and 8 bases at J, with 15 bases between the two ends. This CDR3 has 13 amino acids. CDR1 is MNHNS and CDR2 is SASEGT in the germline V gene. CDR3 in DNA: TGTGCCAGCAGTCCCAGGGGTGGGCGCGGCTACACCTTC. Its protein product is CASSPRGGRGYTF.

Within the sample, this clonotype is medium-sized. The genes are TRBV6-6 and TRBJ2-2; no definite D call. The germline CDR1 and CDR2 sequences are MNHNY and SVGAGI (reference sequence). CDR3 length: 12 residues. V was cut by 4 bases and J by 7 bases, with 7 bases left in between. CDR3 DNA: TGTGCCAGCAGTTTCGAGTTCGGGGAGCTGTTTTTT. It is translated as CASSFEFGELFF.

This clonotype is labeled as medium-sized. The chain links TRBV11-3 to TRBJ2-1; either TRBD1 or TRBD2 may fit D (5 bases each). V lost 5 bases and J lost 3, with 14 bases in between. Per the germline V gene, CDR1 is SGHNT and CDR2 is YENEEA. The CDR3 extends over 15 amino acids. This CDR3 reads CASSPGTTDYNEQFF. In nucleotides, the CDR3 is TGTGCCAGCAGCCCCGGGACCACGGACTACAATGAGCAGTTCTTC. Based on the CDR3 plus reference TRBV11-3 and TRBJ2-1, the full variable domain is EAGVVQSPRYKIIEKKQPVAFWCNPISGHNTLYWYLQNLGQGPELLIRYENEEAVDDSQLPKDRFSAERLKGVDSTLKIQPAELGDSAVYLCASSPGTTDYNEQFFGPGTRLTVL.

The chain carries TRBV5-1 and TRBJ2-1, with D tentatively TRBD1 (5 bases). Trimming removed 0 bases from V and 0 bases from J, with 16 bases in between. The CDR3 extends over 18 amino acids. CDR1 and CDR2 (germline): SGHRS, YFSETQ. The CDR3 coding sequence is TGCGCCAGCAGCTTGGGGACGTCACAGGTGAGCTCCTACAATGAGCAGTTCTTC. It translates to CASSLGTSQVSSYNEQFF.

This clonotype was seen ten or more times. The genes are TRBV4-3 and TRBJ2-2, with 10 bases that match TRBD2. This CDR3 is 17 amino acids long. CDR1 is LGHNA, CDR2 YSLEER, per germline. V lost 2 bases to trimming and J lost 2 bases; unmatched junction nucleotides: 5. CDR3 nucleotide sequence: TGCGCCAGCAGCCAACCACTAGCGGGGACAAACACCGGGGAGCTGTTTTTT. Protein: CASSQPLAGTNTGELFF.

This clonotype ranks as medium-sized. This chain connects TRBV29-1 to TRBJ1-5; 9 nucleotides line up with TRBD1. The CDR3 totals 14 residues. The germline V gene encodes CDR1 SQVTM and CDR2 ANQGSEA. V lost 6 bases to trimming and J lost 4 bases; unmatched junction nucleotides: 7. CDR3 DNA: TGCAGCGTCGCGACAGGGGGTGAGAATCAGCCCCAGCATTTT. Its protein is CSVATGGENQPQHF.

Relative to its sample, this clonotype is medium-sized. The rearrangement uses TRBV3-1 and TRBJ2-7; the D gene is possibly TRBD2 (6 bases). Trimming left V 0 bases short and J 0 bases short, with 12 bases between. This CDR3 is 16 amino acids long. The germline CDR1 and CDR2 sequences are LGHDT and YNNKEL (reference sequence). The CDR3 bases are TGTGCCAGCAGCCAAGATGGGGGGTCCAGCTCCTACGAGCAGTACTTC. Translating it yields CASSQDGGSSSYEQYF.

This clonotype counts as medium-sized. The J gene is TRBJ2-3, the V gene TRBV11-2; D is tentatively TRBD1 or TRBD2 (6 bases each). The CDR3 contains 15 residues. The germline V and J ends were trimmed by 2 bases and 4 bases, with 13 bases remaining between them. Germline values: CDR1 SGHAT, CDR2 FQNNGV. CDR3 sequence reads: CASSLTGAGADTQYF. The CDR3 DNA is TGTGCCAGCAGCTTAACGGGGGCAGGGGCAGATACGCAGTATTTT.